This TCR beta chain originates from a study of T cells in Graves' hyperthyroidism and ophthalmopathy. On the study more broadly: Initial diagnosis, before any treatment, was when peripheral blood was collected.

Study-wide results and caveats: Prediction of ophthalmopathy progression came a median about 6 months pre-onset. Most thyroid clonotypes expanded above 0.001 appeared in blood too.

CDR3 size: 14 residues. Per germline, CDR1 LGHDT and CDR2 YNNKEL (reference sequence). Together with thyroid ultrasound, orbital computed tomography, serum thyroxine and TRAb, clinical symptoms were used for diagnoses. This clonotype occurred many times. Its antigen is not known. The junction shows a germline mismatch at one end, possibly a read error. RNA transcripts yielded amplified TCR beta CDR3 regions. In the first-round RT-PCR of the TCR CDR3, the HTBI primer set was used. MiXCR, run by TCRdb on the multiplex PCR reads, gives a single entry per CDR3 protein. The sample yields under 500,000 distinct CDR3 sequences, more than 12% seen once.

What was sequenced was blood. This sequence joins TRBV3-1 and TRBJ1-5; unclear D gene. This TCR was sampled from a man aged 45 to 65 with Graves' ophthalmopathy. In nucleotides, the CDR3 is TGTGCCAGCAGCCAAGGCCAGACTAATCAGCCCCAGCATTTC. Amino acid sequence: CASSQGQTNQPQHF. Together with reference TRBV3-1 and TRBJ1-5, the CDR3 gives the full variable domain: DTAVSQTPKYLVTQMGNDKSIKCEQNLGHDTMYWYKQDSKKFLKIMFSYNNKELIINETVPNRFSPKSPDKAHLNLHINSLELGDSAVYFCASSQGQTNQPQHFGDGTRLSIL.